The following is a TCR beta chain sequence with its context. This record belongs to a study of blood T cell repertoires in COVID-19. Study summary: The origin of the acute and convalescent COVID-19 samples was the United States, Italy and Spain. The cDNA or gDNA used as material had been derived from T cells, B-cell-depleted T cells, or PBMCs.

The CDR3 spans 15 residues. The germline gives CDR1 MNHEY, CDR2 SVGAGI. V trimming: 5 bases; J trimming: 8 bases; junction bases outside the gene matches: 12. Per the original methods: Reference gene primer amplification yielded estimated nucleated cell counts. Clones were read by immunoSEQ multiplex PCR, and TCRdb kept only the in-frame ones, dropping some. From that table come the V and J calls and clone size; the DNA was used to work out D and trimming. The repertoire has approximately 300,000 clones, around nine tenths of them found once; the top ten carry around 11%. A Seattle source enrolled patients during active infection and followed them longitudinally.

Sequencing used peripheral blood. The J gene is TRBJ1-2, the V gene TRBV6-5; 9 bases align to TRBD1. This clonotype was sampled from a woman aged 30 to 39 with COVID-19, enrolled during active disease. CDR3 DNA sequence: TGTGCCAGCAGTCGCCCGGGACAGGGAAAGTTGGGCTACACCTTC. Residues: CASSRPGQGKLGYTF.